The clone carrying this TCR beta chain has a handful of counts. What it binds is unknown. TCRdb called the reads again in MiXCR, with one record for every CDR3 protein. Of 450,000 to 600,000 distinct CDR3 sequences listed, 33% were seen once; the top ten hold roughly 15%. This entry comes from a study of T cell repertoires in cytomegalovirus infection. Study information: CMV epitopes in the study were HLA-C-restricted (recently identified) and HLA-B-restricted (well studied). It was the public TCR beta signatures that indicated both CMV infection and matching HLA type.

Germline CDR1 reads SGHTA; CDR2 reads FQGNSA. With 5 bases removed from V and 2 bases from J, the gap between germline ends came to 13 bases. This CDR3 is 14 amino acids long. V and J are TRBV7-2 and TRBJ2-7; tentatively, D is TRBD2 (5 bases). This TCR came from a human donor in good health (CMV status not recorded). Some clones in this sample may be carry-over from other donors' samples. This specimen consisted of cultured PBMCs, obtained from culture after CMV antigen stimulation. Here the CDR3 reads CASSPWTRTYEQYF. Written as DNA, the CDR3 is TGTGCCAGCAGCCCTTGGACTCGAACCTACGAGCAGTACTTC.